This T cell receptor (beta chain) was recorded in a study of T cells after yellow fever vaccination. Study background: Preparation of fractions with low cell numbers was performed using SMART-Seq v4 Ultra Low Input.

This clonotype was found a few times. CDR1 SQVTM and CDR2 ANQGSEA come from the germline V gene. Trimming shortened V by 6 bases and J by 2 bases, and 13 bases separated the two germline ends. This CDR3 has 14 residues. Generation of TCR cDNA used 5'RACE template switching (which added a universal primer site and UMIs). TCRdb used MiXCR to reprocess the 5' RACE reads, holding one entry per CDR3 protein. Here the sample spans hundreds of thousands of distinct CDR3 sequences, 9% to 15% being singletons. The source is a man younger than 40 who received the YFV17D yellow fever vaccine. This specimen was PBMCs, taken on the day of the yellow fever booster vaccination. The chain carries TRBV29-1 and TRBJ2-2; D is perhaps TRBD2 (5 bases). For the CDR3, the DNA is TGCAGCGTCGGAGGAGATATTAACACCGGGGAGCTGTTTTTT. Protein: CSVGGDINTGELFF.